This is a list of T cell receptor beta chains from one sample in a study of blood T cell repertoires in COVID-19. The table came from immunoSEQ multiplex PCR; TCRdb's copy has only in-frame clones and leaves some out. This sample has 99,000 or so clones, with just under 85% found just once. The sample taken for sequencing was peripheral blood. These receptors all stem from a woman aged 80 or over with active or convalescent COVID-19. The CDR3 runs from the conserved cysteine through the conserved F or W. Each record gives: V gene, D gene, clone size, J gene, CDR3 protein, CDR3 DNA. D genes are given only for firm matches. Clone size appears in some rows only: once, few, many, or a class for an expanded clone.

V: TRBV28; D: TRBD1; size: .; J: TRBJ1-5; CDR3: CASTSTQGVHQPQHF; DNA: TGTGCCAGCACAAGTACTCAGGGGGTACATCAGCCCCAGCATTTT
V: TRBV30; D: .; size: .; J: TRBJ1-6; CDR3: CAWTQGSSYNSPLHF; DNA: TGTGCCTGGACACAGGGTAGCTCCTATAATTCACCCCTCCACTTT
V: TRBV6-5; D: .; size: .; J: TRBJ1-1; CDR3: CASSYGYQGNTEAFF; DNA: TGTGCCAGCAGTTACGGATATCAGGGGAACACTGAAGCTTTCTTT
V: TRBV6-5; D: .; size: .; J: TRBJ1-2; CDR3: CASRTDSNYGYTF; DNA: TGTGCCAGCAGGACGGACAGTAACTATGGCTACACCTTC
V: TRBV5-5; D: TRBD1; size: .; J: TRBJ1-4; CDR3: CASYPGGQENEKLFF; DNA: TGTGCCTCCTATCCCGGCGGACAGGAAAATGAAAAACTGTTTTTT
V: TRBV30; D: TRBD1; size: .; J: TRBJ2-1; CDR3: CAWSVRGPNEQFF; DNA: TGTGCCTGGAGTGTAAGGGGGCCGAATGAGCAGTTCTTC
V: TRBV11-1; D: .; size: .; J: TRBJ1-1; CDR3: CASSFYPNTEAFF; DNA: TGTGCCAGCAGCTTTTATCCGAACACTGAAGCTTTCTTT
V: TRBV11-2; D: .; size: .; J: TRBJ1-2; CDR3: CASSWNVGGIGYTF; DNA: TGTGCCAGCAGCTGGAACGTCGGGGGGATAGGCTACACCTTC
V: TRBV19; D: TRBD1; size: few; J: TRBJ1-3; CDR3: CASTSDRRYSGNTIYF; DNA: TGTGCCAGTACCTCGGACAGGCGATACTCTGGAAACACCATATATTTT
V: TRBV3-1/TRBV3-2; D: .; size: .; J: TRBJ1-1; CDR3: CASSPPGWPEAFF; DNA: TGTGCCAGCAGCCCTCCAGGGTGGCCTGAAGCTTTCTTT
V: TRBV5-6; D: TRBD1; size: .; J: TRBJ1-5; CDR3: CASSWGTVNQPQHF; DNA: TGTGCCAGCAGCTGGGGGACAGTCAATCAGCCCCAGCATTTT
V: TRBV20-1; D: .; size: .; J: TRBJ1-3; CDR3: CSASGSASGAGNTIYF; DNA: TGCAGTGCTAGTGGGTCTGCGTCAGGGGCTGGAAACACCATATATTTT
V: TRBV28; D: .; size: .; J: TRBJ1-5; CDR3: CASIVGQTLNQPQHF; DNA: TGTGCCAGCATCGTCGGACAGACCCTTAATCAGCCCCAGCATTTT
V: TRBV6-5; D: .; size: .; J: TRBJ2-3; CDR3: CASSQQGHDTDTQYF; DNA: TGTGCCAGCAGTCAACAGGGTCATGACACAGATACGCAGTATTTT
V: TRBV27; D: TRBD1; size: .; J: TRBJ1-5; CDR3: CASSQGAYQPQHF; DNA: TGTGCCAGCAGCCAGGGGGCGTATCAGCCCCAGCATTTT
V: TRBV9; D: TRBD1; size: .; J: TRBJ1-2; CDR3: CASSAGDSRLGYTF; DNA: TGTGCCAGCAGCGCTGGGGACAGCCGGCTGGGCTACACCTTC
V: TRBV7-3; D: .; size: .; J: TRBJ1-3; CDR3: CASRTTGGNTIYF; DNA: TGTGCCAGCAGAACTACAGGGGGAAACACCATATATTTT
V: TRBV5-1; D: .; size: once; J: TRBJ1-2; CDR3: CASSPAGVVGYGYTF; DNA: TGCGCCAGCAGCCCGGCGGGGGTCGTCGGGTATGGCTACACCTTC
V: TRBV30; D: .; size: many; J: TRBJ1-5; CDR3: CAWSDIDRSAQPQHF; DNA: TGTGCCTGGAGTGACATAGACAGGTCGGCTCAGCCCCAGCATTTT
V: TRBV6-5; D: TRBD1; size: .; J: TRBJ1-2; CDR3: CASSSTGVYGYTF; DNA: TGTGCCAGCAGTTCGACAGGGGTCTATGGCTACACCTTC
V: TRBV11-2; D: .; size: .; J: TRBJ1-1; CDR3: CASSLLSGYSEAFF; DNA: TGTGCCAGCAGCTTATTGTCGGGGTATAGTGAAGCTTTCTTT
V: TRBV7-2; D: .; size: .; J: TRBJ1-2; CDR3: CASSLYQGPYGYTF; DNA: TGTGCCAGCAGCTTATATCAGGGGCCCTATGGCTACACCTTC
V: TRBV27; D: .; size: .; J: TRBJ2-5; CDR3: CASGGMRETQYF; DNA: TGTGCCAGCGGAGGGATGAGAGAGACCCAGTACTTC
V: TRBV5-1; D: TRBD2; size: .; J: TRBJ2-5; CDR3: CASSFGSGGMKETQYF; DNA: TGCGCCAGCAGCTTTGGGAGCGGGGGGATGAAAGAGACCCAGTACTTC
V: TRBV6-5; D: .; size: once; J: TRBJ1-1; CDR3: CASRHPGLGGTEAFF; DNA: TGTGCCAGCAGACACCCCGGATTAGGAGGGACTGAAGCTTTCTTT
V: TRBV6-2/TRBV6-3; D: TRBD1; size: .; J: TRBJ2-3; CDR3: CASSYSNRDRESRATDTQYF; DNA: TGTGCCAGCAGTTACTCTAACCGGGACAGGGAATCGAGGGCGACAGATACGCAGTATTTT
V: TRBV19; D: TRBD1; size: .; J: TRBJ1-5; CDR3: CASSTGTGYDQPQHF; DNA: TGTGCCAGTAGTACCGGGACAGGTTACGATCAGCCCCAGCATTTT
V: TRBV9; D: TRBD2; size: .; J: TRBJ2-2; CDR3: CASSVALGTSGFDTGELFF; DNA: TGTGCCAGCAGCGTAGCTCTCGGGACTAGCGGGTTTGACACCGGGGAGCTGTTTTTT